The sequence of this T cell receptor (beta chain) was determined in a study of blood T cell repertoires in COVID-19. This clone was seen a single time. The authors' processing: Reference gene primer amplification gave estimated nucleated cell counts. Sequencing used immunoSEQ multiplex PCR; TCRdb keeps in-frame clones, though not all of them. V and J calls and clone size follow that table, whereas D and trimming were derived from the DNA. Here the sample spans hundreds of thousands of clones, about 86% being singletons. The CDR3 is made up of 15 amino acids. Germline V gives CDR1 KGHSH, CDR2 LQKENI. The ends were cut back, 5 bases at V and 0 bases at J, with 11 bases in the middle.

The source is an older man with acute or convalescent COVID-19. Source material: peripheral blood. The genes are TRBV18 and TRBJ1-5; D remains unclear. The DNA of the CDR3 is TGTGCCAGCTCAGGGAGACGGGATAGCAATCAGCCCCAGCATTTT. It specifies CASSGRRDSNQPQHF.